A selection of T cell receptor beta chains follows, all from one sample in a study of cytomegalovirus exposure and HLA in healthy donors. Some clones are missing from TCRdb's copy, which holds only in-frame ones; the method was immunoSEQ multiplex PCR. Of 150,000 to 200,000 clones in the sample, over 75% are singletons; the top ten hold about 2%. Sequenced material: PBMCs. The receptors come from a human donor in good health. Each CDR3 is given without its conserved first and last residue.

CDR3: ASSLPPDRANEQY
V: TRBV28
J: TRBJ2-7

CDR3: ASSEGGNQPQH
V: TRBV5-1
J: TRBJ1-5

CDR3: ASRSPPTDTQY
V: TRBV7-3
J: TRBJ2-3

CDR3: ASSQEIGWGLETQY
V: TRBV4-3
J: TRBJ2-5

CDR3: ASSYSSRMNTEAF
V: TRBV6-5
J: TRBJ1-1

CDR3: ASSKGTGDTGELF
V: TRBV19
J: TRBJ2-2

CDR3: ASNTQGGSTEAF
V: TRBV2
J: TRBJ1-1

CDR3: ASSISGGSLLAFDNEQF
V: TRBV2
J: TRBJ2-1

CDR3: ASSLGDIRLNTEAF
V: TRBV7-2
J: TRBJ1-1

CDR3: ASSPAGSSSYEQY
V: TRBV13
J: TRBJ2-7

CDR3: ASSRDIQETQY
V: TRBV19
J: TRBJ2-5

CDR3: AIGEGGWTGELF
V: TRBV6-5
J: TRBJ2-2

CDR3: ASSLSRGSDSYEQY
V: TRBV7-2
J: TRBJ2-7

CDR3: ASSERQVNQPQH
V: TRBV6-1
J: TRBJ1-5

CDR3: ASSLVTDTEAF
V: TRBV7-9
J: TRBJ1-1

CDR3: ASSGTQNTEAF
V: TRBV11-2
J: TRBJ1-1

CDR3: ASSEFGQAPQETQY
V: TRBV25-1
J: TRBJ2-5

CDR3: ASSSRAVDEQF
V: TRBV7-2
J: TRBJ2-1

CDR3: ASSPLVNEQF
V: TRBV7-2
J: TRBJ2-1